The source of this TCR beta chain is a study of response to subunit inactivated influenza vaccine. Study-wide findings and caveats: The authors suggested that every seasonal influenza vaccination recruits few new T cells.

TCRdb re-analysed the RT-PCR reads in MiXCR, keeping a single row per CDR3 protein. The table records hundreds of thousands of distinct CDR3 sequences, around 11% of them present only once. This clonotype was counted a few times. The target antigen is unknown. Germline V gene data show CDR1 as MNHEY and CDR2 as SVGAGI. The J segment lost 15 bases and the V segment lost 4 bases, leaving 12 bases of the junction unmatched. The CDR3 has 15 residues. The chain is built from TRBV6-5 and TRBJ2-1; 13 bases match TRBD2. The source material was PBMCs from blood, sampled on the day of vaccination. This receptor was identified in a middle-aged man who received an inactivated influenza vaccine. CDR3 sequence: CASSSLRLAGGRPFF. Written as DNA, the CDR3 is TGTGCCAGCAGTTCCCTAAGACTAGCGGGGGGCCGCCCGTTCTTC.